The 31 T cell receptor beta chains listed next were all sequenced from one sample in a study of PD-1 blockade in classical Hodgkin lymphoma. The method was immunoSEQ multiplex PCR; TCRdb's version includes in-frame clones alone and lacks a portion of them. This table holds roughly 19,000 clones, roughly 80% found once. After autologous stem cell transplantation all patients relapsed, and prior brentuximab vedotin exposure differed between cohorts. This specimen was peripheral blood mononuclear cells (PBMCs), taken at baseline. The receptors shown here come from a human donor with classical Hodgkin lymphoma.

J is TRBJ1-2 and V is TRBV2; D remains unclear. Germline CDR1 and CDR2: SNHLY and FYNNEI. V lost 7 bases, J lost 5 bases, and 8 bases lay in between. The CDR3 contains 11 residues. CDR3 amino acids: CASNSGYGYTF. The CDR3 DNA reads as TGTGCCAGCAACTCGGGGTATGGCTACACCTTC.

This clone was seen a few times. The chain combines TRBV5-1 with TRBJ2-7; D is perhaps TRBD1 or TRBD2 (5 bases each). Trimming pared 5 bases from V and 0 bases from J, leaving 15 bases between. Germline V gene sequence: CDR1 SGHRS, CDR2 YFSETQ. The CDR3 runs 15 residues. CDR3 in DNA: TGCGCCAGCAGAGTCGCCGGGGCGAGCTCCTACGAGCAGTACTTC. Translation gives CASRVAGASSYEQYF.

This clone appeared a few times. One end of the junction varies from germline; a read error may be responsible. The chain uses TRBV29-1 and TRBJ1-1, with D unresolved. The CDR3 covers 13 residues. Looked up from germline, CDR1 is SQVTM and CDR2 is ANQGSEA. The CDR3 DNA reads as TGCAGCGTAGAAGCCGGGGTAAACACTGAAGCTTTCTTT. Protein product: CSVEAGVNTEAFF.

V is TRBV27 and J is TRBJ2-2, with 9 bases identical to TRBD1. After removal of 6 bases from V and 6 bases from J, the junction contained 11 bases not matched to a gene. The CDR3 totals 16 residues. Germline assignment: CDR1 MNHEY and CDR2 SMNVEV (reference sequence). CDR3 sequence: CASSRPGQGHSGELFF. The CDR3 DNA sequence: TGTGCCAGCAGCCGACCGGGACAGGGTCATTCCGGGGAGCTGTTTTTT.

The V and J genes are TRBV28 and TRBJ2-7; 11 bases fit TRBD2. The CDR3 has 15 amino acids. Germline CDR1 reads MDHEN; CDR2 reads SYDVKM. V lost 2 bases, J lost 8 bases, and 8 bases stayed unmatched. The CDR3 DNA follows: TGTGCCAGCAGTTTAAAGGCTAGCGGGAGGTACAAGCAGTACTTC. It translates to CASSLKASGRYKQYF.

The chain links TRBV7-3 to TRBJ2-1; D may be TRBD2 (6 bases). V was pared by 3 bases and J by 1 base, with 10 bases between. In germline, CDR1 is SGHTA, CDR2 FQGTGA. CDR3 length: 15 amino acids. DNA of the CDR3: TGTGCCAGCAGCTTGGGGACTGCTTCCTACAATGAGCAGTTCTTC. Translation: CASSLGTASYNEQFF.

The V and J genes are TRBV7-9 and TRBJ2-1; 11 positions match TRBD2. Looked up from germline, CDR1 is SEHNR and CDR2 is FQNEAQ (reference sequence). There are 16 residues in the CDR3. J was trimmed by 5 bases and V by 5 bases; bases with no gene match: 8. In DNA, the CDR3 is TGTGCCAGCAGCAATAGAGGGACTAGCGGCAACAATGAGCAGTTCTTC. It is translated as CASSNRGTSGNNEQFF.

This clone was detected only once. The chain couples TRBV4-2 to TRBJ1-3; D not certain. The V end was cut by 0 bases, the J end by 1 base, with 10 bases between. This CDR3 contains 16 residues. Germline V gene sequence: CDR1 LGHNA, CDR2 YNFKEQ. The CDR3 nucleotides are TGTGCCAGCAGCCAAGATCCCAGGCGATCTGGAAACACCATATATTTT. This sequence encodes CASSQDPRRSGNTIYF.

This chain joins TRBV6-1 and TRBJ2-7; D is undetermined. The CDR3 is made up of 12 amino acids. Deletions cut 6 bases from V and 2 bases from J, with 8 bases between. Germline V gene lookup returns CDR1 MNHNS and CDR2 SASEGT. The CDR3 DNA is TGTGCCAGCAGGGTGGGGACCTACGAGCAGTACTTC. Protein sequence: CASRVGTYEQYF.

The chain links TRBV5-8 to TRBJ2-5, with D hard to call. The germline CDR1 and CDR2 sequences are SGHTS and YDEGEE. CDR3 length equals 14 residues. V lost 2 bases and J 1 base, leaving 9 bases between the germline ends. CDR3 DNA: TGTGCCAGCAGCTTATCTGGCCTCCAAGAGACCCAGTACTTC. Translation: CASSLSGLQETQYF.

This clone was seen a handful of times. The chain couples TRBV5-4 to TRBJ2-1; TRBD2 agrees at 12 bases. Germline V lookup: CDR1 SGHNT, CDR2 YYREEE (reference sequence). The CDR3 has 17 amino acids. Trimming at V came to 4 bases and at J to 3 bases, leaving 8 bases not matched to a gene. The DNA for the CDR3 is TGTGCCAGCAGCCCAAATCAACTAGCGGGAGGCTACAATGAGCAGTTCTTC. Translation gives CASSPNQLAGGYNEQFF.

The chain recombines TRBV5-1 with TRBJ2-1; no definite D call. From germline, CDR1 is SGHRS and CDR2 YFSETQ. Trimming stripped 4 bases from V and 5 bases from J, with 13 bases between. The CDR3 loop spans 14 amino acids. CDR3 region: CASSLPATHNEQFF. In DNA, the CDR3 is TGCGCCAGCAGCCTCCCGGCTACCCACAATGAGCAGTTCTTC.

This clone turned up a few times. The chain has TRBV18 and TRBJ2-1; D remains unclear. This CDR3 has 13 amino acids. The V gene's germline CDR1 is KGHSH and CDR2 LQKENI. Trimming took off 2 bases at V and 9 bases at J, with 11 bases between the two ends. CDR3 sequence (DNA): TGTGCCAGCTCACCAACCCCGCAGGCTGAGCAGTTCTTC. It encodes CASSPTPQAEQFF.

The J gene is TRBJ2-5, the V gene TRBV19; D gene uncertain. V lost 3 bases and J lost 5, with 16 bases in between. Germline loops: CDR1 LNHDA, CDR2 SQIVND (reference sequence). CDR3 length equals 15 residues. The CDR3 loop reads CASSIRSAAIETQYF. In DNA form, the CDR3 reads TGTGCCAGTAGTATTCGTTCTGCTGCGATCGAGACCCAGTACTTC.

CDR3 in amino acids: CASTPPRGPLHF. CDR3 DNA: TGTGCCAGCACCCCACCAAGAGGTCCCCTCCACTTT. J is TRBJ1-6 and V is TRBV28; D unresolved. The germline V gene encodes CDR1 MDHEN and CDR2 SYDVKM. The CDR3 spans 12 residues. V dropped 7 bases and J dropped 13 bases, with 14 bases sitting between them.

The chain is built from TRBV25-1 and TRBJ2-5; D is uncertain. Germline V gene data show CDR1 as MGHDK and CDR2 as SYGVNS. V was pared by 5 bases and J by 3 bases, with 4 bases between. The CDR3 has 11 residues. The CDR3, as DNA: TGTGCCAGCAGTCCAGAAGAGACCCAGTACTTC. The encoded protein is CASSPEETQYF.

The V call is TRBV6-5, the J call TRBJ1-1, with a weak D call TRBD1 (5 bases). This CDR3 region has 13 residues. The germline CDR1 and CDR2 sequences are MNHEY and SVGAGI. V lost 8 bases to trimming and J lost 4 bases, with 14 bases between them. The CDR3 DNA sequence: TGTGCCAGCCTCCAGGGTGGAAGCACTGAAGCTTTCTTT. Translation gives CASLQGGSTEAFF.

The chain couples TRBV18 to TRBJ2-3, with unresolved D. Germline V gives CDR1 KGHSH, CDR2 LQKENI. The CDR3 consists of 14 residues. With 5 bases removed from V and 2 bases from J, the gap between germline ends came to 11 bases. Here the CDR3 DNA reads TGTGCCAGCTCATTAACCCCCTACACAGATACGCAGTATTTT. The encoded protein is CASSLTPYTDTQYF.

The chain links TRBV7-3 to TRBJ2-1, with 13 nucleotides matching TRBD2. V lost 4 bases and J lost 7; bases outside the gene matches: 7. The CDR3 covers 16 residues. Per germline, CDR1 SGHTA and CDR2 FQGTGA. CDR3 nucleotides: TGTGCCAGCAGCTCGGGGACTAGCGGGATGCGTAATGAGCAGTTCTTC. It encodes CASSSGTSGMRNEQFF.

V usage is TRBV5-1 and J usage is TRBJ2-5; perhaps TRBD2 as D (7 bases). V was trimmed by 4 bases and J by 8 bases, leaving 12 bases between them. This CDR3 has 12 residues. CDR1 is SGHRS and CDR2 is YFSETQ in the germline V gene. CDR3 in DNA: TGCGCCAGCAGCCTAGGGGGGGGCACCCAGTACTTC. This encodes CASSLGGGTQYF. Variable domain in full (rest from reference TRBV5-1 and TRBJ2-5): KAGVTQTPRYLIKTRGQQVTLSCSPISGHRSVSWYQQTPGQGLQFLFEYFSETQRNKGNFPGRFSGRQFSNSRSEMNVSTLELGDSALYLCASSLGGGTQYFGPGTRLLVL.

This chain connects TRBV6-1 to TRBJ2-1, with 7 bases fitting TRBD2. V was pared by 1 base and J by 6 bases, with 6 bases of the junction left unmatched. The CDR3 has 15 residues. Germline V lookup: CDR1 MNHNS, CDR2 SASEGT. The chain's CDR3 is CASSEGLAAINEQFF. In DNA, the CDR3 is TGTGCCAGCAGTGAAGGCCTAGCGGCTATCAATGAGCAGTTCTTC.

This clone was recorded only once. V is TRBV9 and J is TRBJ2-1, with D possibly TRBD1 on 6 matching bases. There are 16 residues in the CDR3. Looked up from germline, CDR1 is SGDLS and CDR2 is YYNGEE. The V end lost 0 bases, the J end lost 0 bases, and 10 bases lay between the germline ends. DNA of the CDR3: TGTGCCAGCAGCGTAGGGACAGCGAGCTCCTACAATGAGCAGTTCTTC. Protein sequence: CASSVGTASSYNEQFF.

The chain uses TRBV5-6 and TRBJ2-7; D uncertain. Looked up from germline, CDR1 is SGHDT and CDR2 is YYEEEE. There are 14 residues in the CDR3. V was shortened by 4 bases and J by 6 bases, with 17 bases between the two germline ends. CDR3 nucleotides: TGTGCCAGCAGCCCCGGACCCGGTACCAGCGAGCAGTACTTC. Its translation is CASSPGPGTSEQYF.

The chain is built from TRBV7-3 and TRBJ2-7; D is undetermined. This CDR3 is 14 amino acids long. Deletions cut 4 bases from V and 3 bases from J, with 13 bases between. The germline CDR1 and CDR2 sequences are SGHTA and FQGTGA. The CDR3: CASSSKQFLYEQYF. CDR3 coding DNA: TGTGCCAGCAGCTCAAAGCAATTTCTCTACGAGCAGTACTTC.

This clone was observed a single time. This chain joins TRBV28 and TRBJ1-5; 9 bases agree with TRBD1. The ends lost 8 bases at V and 7 bases at J; junction bases unmatched: 6. Germline V gives CDR1 MDHEN, CDR2 SYDVKM. The CDR3 is made up of 13 amino acids. CDR3 nucleotides: TGTGCCAGCGCGGACAGGGGCAGACAGCCCCAGCATTTT. Encoded protein: CASADRGRQPQHF.

As DNA, the CDR3 is TGTGCCAGTAGTATCTCGGACAGCTTCTACAATGAGCAGTTCTTC. Translated: CASSISDSFYNEQFF. The gene calls are TRBV19 and TRBJ2-1, with TRBD1 as a possible D gene (6 bases). Trimming pared 3 bases from V and 3 bases from J, leaving 12 bases between. Germline CDR1 and CDR2: LNHDA and SQIVND (reference sequence). The CDR3 spans 15 residues.

Within the sample, this clone is medium-sized. The rearrangement uses TRBV4-1 and TRBJ1-4; the D is unclear. Germline V gene sequence: CDR1 MGHRA, CDR2 YSYEKL. With 0 bases removed from V and 16 bases from J, the gap between germline ends came to 15 bases. The CDR3 sequence is 13 residues long. CDR3 in amino acids: CASSQEGPPGSFF. CDR3 DNA: TGCGCCAGCAGCCAAGAGGGTCCCCCTGGTTCGTTTTTT.

This clone was detected once. The V gene is TRBV6-4, the J gene TRBJ2-5, with a weak D call TRBD2 (5 bases). CDR1 and CDR2 from the germline V gene are MRHNA and SNTAGT. Between the trimmed V and J ends, which lost 4 bases and 5 bases, there was a span of 11 bases. This CDR3 comprises 13 residues. The DNA of the CDR3 is TGTGCCAGCAGTGCTCGGGCGGGCGAGACCCAGTACTTC. Translation: CASSARAGETQYF.

This clone was observed a handful of times. The chain uses TRBV27 and TRBJ2-2; unclear D gene. Trimming shortened V by 4 bases and J by 4 bases, and 4 bases separated the two germline ends. Germline-derived CDR1 and CDR2 are MNHEY and SMNVEV (reference sequence). CDR3 length: 12 amino acids. The CDR3 region is CASSYSTGELFF. CDR3 DNA: TGTGCCAGCAGTTATTCCACCGGGGAGCTGTTTTTT.

This clone has only one observation. The V call is TRBV5-1, the J call TRBJ2-7; D ambiguous. The CDR3 contains 14 residues. Germline lookup yields CDR1 SGHRS and CDR2 YFSETQ. The V and J ends lost 0 bases and 3 bases respectively, with 10 bases between them. Written as DNA, the CDR3 is TGCGCCAGCAGCTTGGCCGGTCAGGTCTACGAGCAGTACTTC. Its protein is CASSLAGQVYEQYF.

J is TRBJ2-3 and V is TRBV2, with a weak D call TRBD1 (6 bases). Trimming removed 7 bases from V and 2 bases from J, with 19 bases in between. This CDR3 is built from 16 residues. The germline gives CDR1 SNHLY, CDR2 FYNNEI. This CDR3 reads CASNYGREGDTDTQYF. Here the CDR3 DNA reads TGTGCCAGCAACTACGGACGTGAGGGGGACACAGATACGCAGTATTTT.